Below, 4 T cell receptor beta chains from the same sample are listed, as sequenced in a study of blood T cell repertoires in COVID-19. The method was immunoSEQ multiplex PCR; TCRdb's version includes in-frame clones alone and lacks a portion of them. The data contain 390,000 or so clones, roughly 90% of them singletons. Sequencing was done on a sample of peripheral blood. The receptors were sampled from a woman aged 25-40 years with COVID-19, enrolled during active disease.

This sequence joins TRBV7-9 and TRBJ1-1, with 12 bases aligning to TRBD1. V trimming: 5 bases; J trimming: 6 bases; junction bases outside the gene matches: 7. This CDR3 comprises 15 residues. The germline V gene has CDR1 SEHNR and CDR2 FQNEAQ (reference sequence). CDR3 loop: CASSPPGQGAPEAFF. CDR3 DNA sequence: TGTGCCAGCAGCCCCCCGGGACAGGGGGCCCCTGAAGCTTTCTTT.

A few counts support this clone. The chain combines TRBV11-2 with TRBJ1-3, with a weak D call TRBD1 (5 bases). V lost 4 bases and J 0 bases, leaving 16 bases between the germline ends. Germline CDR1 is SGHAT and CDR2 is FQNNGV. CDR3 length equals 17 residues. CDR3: CASSSPRGGASGNTIYF. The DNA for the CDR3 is TGTGCCAGCAGCTCCCCACGAGGAGGGGCCTCTGGAAACACCATATATTTT.

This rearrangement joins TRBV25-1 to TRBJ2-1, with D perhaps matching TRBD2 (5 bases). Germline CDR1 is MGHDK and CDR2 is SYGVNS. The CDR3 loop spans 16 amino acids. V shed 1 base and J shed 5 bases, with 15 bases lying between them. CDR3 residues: CASSEFRGLANNEQFF. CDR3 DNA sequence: TGTGCCAGCAGTGAATTCAGAGGCCTAGCAAACAATGAGCAGTTCTTC.

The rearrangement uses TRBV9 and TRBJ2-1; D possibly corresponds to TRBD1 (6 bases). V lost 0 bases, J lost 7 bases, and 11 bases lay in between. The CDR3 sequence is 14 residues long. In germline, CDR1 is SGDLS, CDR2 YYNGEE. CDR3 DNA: TGTGCCAGCAGCGTAGACCCAGGGGATAATGAGCAGTTCTTC. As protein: CASSVDPGDNEQFF. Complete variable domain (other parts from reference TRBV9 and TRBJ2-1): DSGVTQTPKHLITATGQRVTLRCSPRSGDLSVYWYQQSLDQGLQFLIQYYNGEERAKGNILERFSAQQFPDLHSELNLSSLELGDSALYFCASSVDPGDNEQFFGPGTRLTVL.